A selection of T cell receptor beta chains follows, all from one sample in a study of blood T cell repertoires in COVID-19. The table came from immunoSEQ multiplex PCR; TCRdb's copy has only in-frame clones and leaves some out. Of 70,000 to 95,000 clones listed, roughly 80% were seen once; the top ten hold roughly 15%. What was sequenced was peripheral blood. All receptors come from a human donor in a cohort sampled during active COVID-19. CDR3s include the opening cysteine and the closing phenylalanine or tryptophan. D genes are given only for firm matches. Clone size is shown for a subset of rows, as once, few, many or a class of expanded clone.

j_gene | abundance | v_gene | d_gene | CDR3nt | CDR3aa
TRBJ1-4 | . | TRBV25-1 | . | TGTGCCAGCAGGAACCCCGCCCACGGGTTGACTGGAAAACTGTTTTTT | CASRNPAHGLTGKLFF
TRBJ2-1 | . | TRBV6-5 | TRBD2 | TGTGCCAGCAGGGGGACTAGCGCCAAAAATGAGCAGTTCTTC | CASRGTSAKNEQFF
TRBJ1-5 | . | TRBV28 | . | TGTGCCAGCAGTTTTCCCGTCAATCGGTACGGTCAGCCCCAGCATTTT | CASSFPVNRYGQPQHF
TRBJ1-4 | . | TRBV10-2 | . | TGCGCCAGCCCCGACCAGCCCGAGGGGAGGGAAAAACTGTTTTTT | CASPDQPEGREKLFF
TRBJ2-1 | once | TRBV18 | TRBD2 | TGTGCCAGCTCACCAACTAGCGGGGATACAATGTCGCAGTTCTTC | CASSPTSGDTMSQFF
TRBJ2-2 | once | TRBV5-5 | . | TGTGCCAGCAGCGGTATTGGACATTCGAACACCGGGGAGCTGTTTTTT | CASSGIGHSNTGELFF
TRBJ2-7 | once | TRBV5-1 | . | TGCGCCAGCAGCTTGGCGGACAGCTCCTACGAGCAGTACTTC | CASSLADSSYEQYF
TRBJ1-1 | . | TRBV6-5 | TRBD1 | TGTGCCAGCAGGAGGGACAGGGGGAACACTGAAGCTTTCTTT | CASRRDRGNTEAFF
TRBJ2-5 | few | TRBV29-1 | TRBD1 | TGCAGCGTTTCGACAGGGCCTCAAGAGACCCAGTACTTC | CSVSTGPQETQYF
TRBJ1-1 | once | TRBV28 | . | TGTGCCAGCAGGACTGTGGATACTGAAGCTTTCTTT | CASRTVDTEAFF
TRBJ2-1 | . | TRBV27 | TRBD2 | TGTGCCAGCAGTCATACTAGCGAGTCCTACAATGAGCAGTTCTTC | CASSHTSESYNEQFF
TRBJ1-2 | . | TRBV27 | . | TGTGCCAGCAGTTTGGAAGGGGGAAGAGTCGGCTACACCTTC | CASSLEGGRVGYTF
TRBJ2-5 | once | TRBV2 | . | TGTGCCAGCTCTTTTGAGGGTGGAGGTAAAGAGACCCAGTACTTC | CASSFEGGGKETQYF
TRBJ2-3 | . | TRBV11-2 | TRBD2 | TGTGCCAGCAGACTAGCGGATACGCAGTATTTT | CASRLADTQYF
TRBJ2-5 | . | TRBV4-2 | . | TGTGCCAGCAGCCGCCGTACCGGACAGAAAGAGACCCAGTACTTC | CASSRRTGQKETQYF
TRBJ1-1 | . | TRBV7-9 | . | TGTGCCAGCAGCTTAGCGGAGGGGAACACTGAAGCTTTCTTT | CASSLAEGNTEAFF
TRBJ1-1 | few | TRBV18 | . | TGTGCCAGCTCACCAGGGGAGGGGATGAACACTGAAGCTTTCTTT | CASSPGEGMNTEAFF
TRBJ2-5 | . | TRBV11-2 | . | TGTGCCAGCAGCTTAGAAGGGGCAGGGTTAGAGACCCAGTACTTC | CASSLEGAGLETQYF
TRBJ2-4 | . | TRBV19 | TRBD1 | TGTGCCAGTAGTGGACAGGAAATGGTATACATTCAGTACTTC | CASSGQEMVYIQYF
TRBJ1-5 | once | TRBV6-6 | . | TGTGCCAGCAGTCCACGTCAGGACATCATACCCCAGCATTTT | CASSPRQDIIPQHF
TRBJ2-3 | . | TRBV5-4 | . | TGTGCCAGCAGCTTGGAGGGAGCAGATACGCAGTATTTT | CASSLEGADTQYF
TRBJ1-4 | . | TRBV2 | . | TGTGCCAGCACCGGGGAGGCTAATGAAAAACTGTTTTTT | CASTGEANEKLFF
TRBJ2-1 | few | TRBV7-3 | TRBD1 | TGTGCCAGCAGCTTAACTAGGCAGGGGGTTGGGAATGAGCAGTTCTTC | CASSLTRQGVGNEQFF
TRBJ1-5 | . | TRBV30 | . | TGTGCCTGGAGAGGAGGGAATGGGAATCAGCCCCAGCATTTT | CAWRGGNGNQPQHF
TRBJ1-3 | once | TRBV5-1 | . | TGCGCCAGCAGCTTGGCCAGCGGGGTCCCGAACACCATATATTTT | CASSLASGVPNTIYF
TRBJ1-3 | . | TRBV6-1 | . | TGTGCCACAGGGGACGGAAACACCATATATTTT | CATGDGNTIYF
TRBJ1-2 | few | TRBV28 | TRBD1 | TGTGCCAGCAGTTTTGAGACAGGGGGCGGAAGGTATGGCTACACCTTC | CASSFETGGGRYGYTF
TRBJ1-3 | . | TRBV6-1 | . | TGTGCCAGCAGTGAAGGGAGAGTCGGAGGAAACACCATATATTTT | CASSEGRVGGNTIYF
TRBJ1-2 | . | TRBV14 | . | TGTGCCAGCAGCCAAGTGGGCAGGGGAGCTCAAGGTGGCTACACCTTC | CASSQVGRGAQGGYTF
TRBJ2-7 | . | TRBV19 | TRBD1 | TGTGCCAGTAGTTCCCGGACAGGGGGCTCCTACGAGCAGTACTTC | CASSSRTGGSYEQYF
TRBJ2-1 | . | TRBV10-3 | . | TGTGCCATCGGTAAAGGGACTGACGGGATCAATGAGCAGTTCTTC | CAIGKGTDGINEQFF
TRBJ2-1 | . | TRBV25-1 | . | TGTGCCAGCATGGACTCAGGTTTCCCCAATGAGCAGTTCTTC | CASMDSGFPNEQFF
TRBJ1-1 | . | TRBV15 | . | TGTGCCACCAGCAGAGATCTCCAGGGGGAAGCTTTCTTT | CATSRDLQGEAFF
TRBJ2-6 | . | TRBV3-1/TRBV3-2 | TRBD2 | TGTGCCAGCAGCCGAAAGACTAGCCAGAGCTCTGGGGCCAACGTCCTGACTTTC | CASSRKTSQSSGANVLTF
TRBJ1-5 | . | TRBV30 | . | TGTGCCTGGAGTCACAGGGAGGGACAGCCCCAGCATTTT | CAWSHREGQPQHF
TRBJ1-4 | . | TRBV2 | TRBD1 | TGTGCCAGCAGGGACGGGACAGGGGATGAAAAACTGTTTTTT | CASRDGTGDEKLFF
TRBJ1-2 | . | TRBV19 | . | TGTGCCAGTAGTTCGTTGGGGGCGCAGGATGGCTACACCTTC | CASSSLGAQDGYTF
TRBJ2-3 | . | TRBV29-1 | TRBD2 | TGCAGCTACAGCGGGAGCACTGGAGATACGCAGTATTTT | CSYSGSTGDTQYF
TRBJ1-2 | . | TRBV2 | . | TGTGCCAGCAGTGAAAGGGAGTTGGGTAACTATGGCTACACCTTC | CASSERELGNYGYTF
TRBJ1-2 | . | TRBV4-1 | TRBD1 | TGCGCCAGCAGCCACCCAGGGGGGCCGACTTCACGGGGAGTAGGCTATGGCTACACCTTC | CASSHPGGPTSRGVGYGYTF
TRBJ1-1 | . | TRBV3-1/TRBV3-2 | . | TGTGCCAGCAGCCCGCTTGGTTCAGTCACTGAAGCTTTCTTT | CASSPLGSVTEAFF
TRBJ2-3 | . | TRBV25-1 | . | TGTGCCAGCAGTGACACCACTAGCACAGATACGCAGTATTTT | CASSDTTSTDTQYF
TRBJ1-1 | medium-sized | TRBV7-8 | . | TGTGCCAGCAGCTTATCTTGGGGGCGGATCGCTGAAGCTTTCTTT | CASSLSWGRIAEAFF
TRBJ2-1 | . | TRBV5-1 | TRBD1 | TGCGCCAGCAGCTTGGCCGGAAGACAGGGTCGGAACAATGAGCAGTTCTTC | CASSLAGRQGRNNEQFF
TRBJ2-7 | . | TRBV5-4 | . | TGTGCCAGCAGCTTGGGAAAGGGAGCCGAGCAGTACTTC | CASSLGKGAEQYF
TRBJ2-3 | . | TRBV11-2 | . | TGTGCCAGCAGCTTAGGGGTAGCTTGGCGCACAGATACGCAGTATTTT | CASSLGVAWRTDTQYF
TRBJ1-2 | . | TRBV6-6 | TRBD1 | TGTGCCAGCAGTACTCCGGGACAGATCTATGGCTACACCTTC | CASSTPGQIYGYTF
TRBJ1-5 | few | TRBV19 | . | TGTGCCAGTAGTCGGACTACCGCGAACCAGCCCCAGCATTTT | CASSRTTANQPQHF
TRBJ2-7 | few | TRBV5-4 | . | TGTGCCAGCAGCTTGGGCGGGCAGAGCTCCTACGAGCAGTACTTC | CASSLGGQSSYEQYF
TRBJ2-3 | once | TRBV18 | TRBD2 | TGTGCCAGCTCACGGGACTACCCCACAGATACGCAGTATTTT | CASSRDYPTDTQYF
TRBJ2-1 | . | TRBV5-5 | . | TGTGCCAGCAGCTTGGACGGGAGAAACTACAATGAGCAGTTCTTC | CASSLDGRNYNEQFF
TRBJ2-1 | . | TRBV24-1 | TRBD1 | TGTGCCACCAGTGATCCAGGGGGCGGTTACAGGAATGAGCAGTTCTTC | CATSDPGGGYRNEQFF
TRBJ2-5 | once | TRBV11-3 | . | TGTGCCAGCAGCTTAGGGTTTGGGGGCGGAGAGACCCAGTACTTC | CASSLGFGGGETQYF
TRBJ1-1 | few | TRBV29-1 | . | TGCAGCGCCTCGAGGAACACTGAAGCTTTCTTT | CSASRNTEAFF
TRBJ2-7 | . | TRBV7-6 | TRBD2 | TGTGCCAGCAGCTCCCTAGCGGGGGGAACCTACGAGCAGTACTTC | CASSSLAGGTYEQYF